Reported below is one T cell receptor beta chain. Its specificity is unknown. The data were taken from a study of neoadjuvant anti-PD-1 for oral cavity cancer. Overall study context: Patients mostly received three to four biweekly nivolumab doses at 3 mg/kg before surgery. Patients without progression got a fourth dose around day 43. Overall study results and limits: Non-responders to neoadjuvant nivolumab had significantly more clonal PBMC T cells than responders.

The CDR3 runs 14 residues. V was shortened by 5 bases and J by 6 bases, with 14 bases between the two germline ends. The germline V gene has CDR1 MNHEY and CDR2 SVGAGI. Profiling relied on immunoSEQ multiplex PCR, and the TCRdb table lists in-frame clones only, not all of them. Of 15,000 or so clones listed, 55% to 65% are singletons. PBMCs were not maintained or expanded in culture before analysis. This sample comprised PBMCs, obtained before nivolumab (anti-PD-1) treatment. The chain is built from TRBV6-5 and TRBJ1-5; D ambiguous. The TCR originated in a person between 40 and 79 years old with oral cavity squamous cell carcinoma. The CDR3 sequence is CASSRVLNSQPQHF. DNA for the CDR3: TGTGCCAGCAGTCGGGTCCTCAACTCTCAGCCCCAGCATTTT.